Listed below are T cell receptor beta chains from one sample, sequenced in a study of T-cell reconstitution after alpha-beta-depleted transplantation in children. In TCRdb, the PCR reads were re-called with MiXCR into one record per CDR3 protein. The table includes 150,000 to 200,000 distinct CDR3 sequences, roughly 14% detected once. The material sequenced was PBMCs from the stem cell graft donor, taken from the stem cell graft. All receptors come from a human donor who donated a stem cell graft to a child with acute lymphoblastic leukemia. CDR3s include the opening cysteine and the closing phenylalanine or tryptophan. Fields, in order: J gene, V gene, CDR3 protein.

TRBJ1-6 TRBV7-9 CASSAQGQGHSPLHF
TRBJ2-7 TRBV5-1 CASSLGYINEQYF
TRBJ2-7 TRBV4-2 CASSQDSGNNYEQYF
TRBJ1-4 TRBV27 CASSIRVANEKLFF
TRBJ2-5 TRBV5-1 CASRQTETQYF
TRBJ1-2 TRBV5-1 CASSWTGDSNYGYTF
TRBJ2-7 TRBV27 CASRNRELGEQYF
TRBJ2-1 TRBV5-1 CASRSEAGVHNEQFF
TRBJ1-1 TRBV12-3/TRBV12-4 CASSLATQATGYTEAFF
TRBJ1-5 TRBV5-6 CASSLFGTAVNQPQHF